A single sample gave rise to the 11 T cell receptor beta chains below, sequenced in a study of blood T cell repertoires in COVID-19. Repertoires were generated with immunoSEQ multiplex PCR, while TCRdb's copy carries only in-frame clones and drops some. Of around 400,000 clones listed, 87% are singletons. Sequenced material: peripheral blood. Every receptor here comes from an older woman with COVID-19, enrolled during active disease.

The chain carries TRBV24-1 and TRBJ2-2; TRBD1 agrees at 7 bases. V lost 1 base, J lost 6 bases, and 10 bases stayed unmatched. The germline CDR1 and CDR2 sequences are KGHDR and SFDVKD. The CDR3 extends over 17 amino acids. The CDR3: CATSDFSRDSTPGELFF. CDR3 bases: TGTGCCACCAGTGATTTCTCCAGGGACAGCACCCCCGGGGAGCTGTTTTTT.

The CDR3 region has the DNA TGTGCCAGCAGGTACCGGGGGGTTAGCAATCAGCCCCAGCATTTT. Its protein is CASRYRGVSNQPQHF. V and J are TRBV27 and TRBJ1-5, with a tentative D call TRBD1 (5 bases). The CDR3 spans 15 residues. Trimming removed 6 bases at V and 0 bases at J, with 12 bases between. Germline assignment: CDR1 MNHEY and CDR2 SMNVEV (reference sequence).

The CDR3 nucleotides read TGTGCCAGCAGTAGCGGACTAGCGATCGGAGAGACCCAGTACTTC. This encodes CASSSGLAIGETQYF. The chain has TRBV28 and TRBJ2-5, with 9 nucleotides matching TRBD2. CDR1 and CDR2 from the germline V gene are MDHEN and SYDVKM. This CDR3 region has 15 residues. V lost 5 bases and J lost 4; bases outside the gene matches: 8.

The chain couples TRBV3-1 (or the pseudogene TRBV3-2) to TRBJ2-3; tentative D call: TRBD2 (7 bases). V lost 1 base and J 0 bases, leaving 17 bases between the germline ends. CDR1 and CDR2 from the germline V gene are LGHDT and YNNKEL (reference sequence). The CDR3 consists of 18 residues. The DNA of the CDR3 is TGTGCCAGCAGCCAAGGAGGATGGAGGGGGGGAAGCACAGATACGCAGTATTTT. This codes for CASSQGGWRGGSTDTQYF.

V usage is TRBV7-3 and J usage is TRBJ2-7; 9 nucleotides line up with TRBD1. The V gene end was trimmed by 2 bases and the J gene end by 5 bases; junction bases not matched to a gene: 7. Looked up from germline, CDR1 is SGHTA and CDR2 is FQGTGA. The CDR3 runs 15 residues. CDR3: CASSLAGQGPNEQYF. Written as DNA, the CDR3 is TGTGCCAGCAGCTTAGCGGGACAGGGCCCTAACGAGCAGTACTTC.

The V and J genes are TRBV10-3 and TRBJ1-5, with 7 bases that match TRBD1. V gave up 0 bases and J gave up 2 bases; unmatched junction bases: 7. In germline, CDR1 is ENHRY, CDR2 SYGVKD. This CDR3 has 17 amino acids. CDR3 bases: TGTGCCATCAGTGAGTCCCTTACAGGGGAAGGCAATCAGCCCCAGCATTTT. As protein: CAISESLTGEGNQPQHF.

The chain joins TRBV12-3 or TRBV12-4 to TRBJ2-1, with D possibly matching TRBD1 (6 bases). This CDR3 comprises 10 residues. V was trimmed by 6 bases and J by 12 bases, leaving 9 bases between them. CDR3 region: CASRADRQFF. The DNA of the CDR3 is TGTGCCAGCAGAGCGGACAGGCAGTTCTTC.

The CDR3 region is CASSQWTAPNEKLFF. CDR3 sequence (DNA): TGTGCCAGCTCACAGTGGACAGCCCCGAACGAAAAACTGTTTTTT. V gene TRBV18 combines with J gene TRBJ1-4; perhaps TRBD1 as D (6 bases). Germline CDR1 KGHSH, CDR2 LQKENI. V lost 4 bases and J lost 8, with 17 bases in between. This CDR3 is built from 15 residues.

The chain uses TRBV5-6 and TRBJ1-1, with D possibly being TRBD1 (6 bases). V lost 4 bases and J 0 bases, leaving 10 bases between the germline ends. Germline V gene sequence: CDR1 SGHDT, CDR2 YYEEEE. The CDR3 is 14 residues long. CDR3 bases: TGTGCCAGCAGCCTCTACAGGGTGAACACTGAAGCTTTCTTT. It translates to CASSLYRVNTEAFF.

V usage is TRBV12-3 or TRBV12-4 and J usage is TRBJ1-2; D gene ambiguous. This CDR3 has 13 residues. Trimming shortened V by 2 bases and J by 5 bases, and 9 bases separated the two germline ends. The CDR3 DNA sequence: TGTGCCAGCAGTTTAATCGGGAAATATGGCTACACCTTC. Amino acid sequence: CASSLIGKYGYTF.

The rearrangement uses TRBV4-1 and TRBJ2-7; 13 nucleotides align to TRBD2. The V gene's germline CDR1 is MGHRA and CDR2 YSYEKL. The CDR3 has 18 amino acids. V lost 3 bases, J lost 1 base, and 9 bases stayed unmatched. CDR3 protein: CASSHDGGLAGVSYEQYF. The CDR3 DNA follows: TGCGCCAGCAGCCATGATGGTGGACTAGCGGGGGTTTCCTACGAGCAGTACTTC.